The 8 T cell receptor beta chains given below trace back to one sample, sequenced in a study of sequential checkpoint blockade in melanoma. The repertoire was sequenced with immunoSEQ multiplex PCR; TCRdb's copy has only in-frame clones and lacks some. The sample carries approximately 15,000 clones, 70% recorded once. Treatment denoted: randomized to nivolumab then ipilimumab (arm A) or the reverse (arm B). This specimen consisted of CD8+ T cells sorted from blood (inferred from file names), obtained from a patient given nivolumab and ipilimumab in sequence. All receptors come from a human donor with melanoma.

V usage is TRBV28 and J usage is TRBJ2-3, with D maybe TRBD1 (6 bases). This CDR3 region has 15 residues. Trimming left V 1 base short and J 3 bases short, with 11 bases between. Germline loops: CDR1 MDHEN, CDR2 SYDVKM. CDR3 sequence reads: CASSLLGASTDTQYF. The CDR3 coding sequence is TGTGCCAGCAGTTTATTGGGGGCGTCGACAGATACGCAGTATTTT.

This clone was detected only a few times. The V call is TRBV6-5, the J call TRBJ1-4, with D tentatively TRBD1 (5 bases). Trimming removed 0 bases from V and 7 bases from J, with 12 bases in between. This CDR3 spans 15 amino acids. Germline V CDR1 and CDR2: MNHEY, SVGAGI. The CDR3 DNA is TGTGCCAGCAGTTACTCTGGAGGGGTTGGTGAAAAACTGTTTTTT. The encoded protein is CASSYSGGVGEKLFF.

This clone has a handful of counts. J is TRBJ2-7 and V is TRBV6-5; D is unclear. Germline-derived CDR1 and CDR2 are MNHEY and SVGAGI. Trimming cost V 4 bases and J 3 bases, with 7 bases left between them. The CDR3 contains 12 residues. The CDR3 reads CASSWAGYEQYF. The CDR3 nucleotides read TGTGCCAGCAGTTGGGCCGGCTACGAGCAGTACTTC.

This chain links TRBV7-9 with TRBJ1-4; TRBD1 agrees at 10 bases. Germline CDR1 is SEHNR and CDR2 is FQNEAQ (reference sequence). This CDR3 region has 14 residues. The junction had 5 bases not matched to a gene; V was cut back by 5 bases and J by 8 bases. The CDR3 region has the DNA TGTGCCAGCAGCCGCCGGGACAGGGGCGAAAAACTGTTTTTT. Translating gives CASSRRDRGEKLFF.

The genes are TRBV10-2 and TRBJ1-2; D is unclear. The V end was cut by 3 bases, the J end by 3 bases, with 8 bases between. This CDR3 contains 13 residues. CDR1 is WSHSY and CDR2 is SAAADI in the germline V gene. Here the CDR3 DNA reads TGCGCCAGCAGTGAAAGGGAGGACTATGGCTACACCTTC. Its translation is CASSEREDYGYTF.

The chain couples TRBV9 to TRBJ2-1; 10 nucleotides align to TRBD1. Germline V gene sequence: CDR1 SGDLS, CDR2 YYNGEE. This CDR3 is built from 16 residues. Losses at the gene ends were 3 bases for V and 6 bases for J; bases not matched to a gene: 9. Here the CDR3 reads CASSGDGTGEFNEQFF. The CDR3 bases are TGTGCCAGCAGCGGCGATGGGACAGGGGAATTCAATGAGCAGTTCTTC.

The chain is built from TRBV7-9 and TRBJ1-1; 7 nucleotides align to TRBD1. Looked up from germline, CDR1 is SEHNR and CDR2 is FQNEAQ (reference sequence). J was trimmed by 6 bases and V by 6 bases; bases with no gene match: 13. This CDR3 has 15 residues. The CDR3 protein is CASRPPQGEGAEAFF. For the CDR3, the DNA is TGTGCCAGCAGACCGCCCCAGGGGGAAGGTGCTGAAGCTTTCTTT.

This clone appeared a few times. V is TRBV27 and J is TRBJ1-6, with a possible D match to TRBD1 (5 bases). This CDR3 is 17 amino acids long. The germline CDR1 and CDR2 sequences are MNHEY and SMNVEV (reference sequence). Trimming cost V 1 base and J 2 bases, with 12 bases left between them. CDR3 protein: CASSLFGEDTYNSPLHF. CDR3 coding DNA: TGTGCCAGCAGTTTATTTGGGGAGGACACCTATAATTCACCCCTCCACTTT.